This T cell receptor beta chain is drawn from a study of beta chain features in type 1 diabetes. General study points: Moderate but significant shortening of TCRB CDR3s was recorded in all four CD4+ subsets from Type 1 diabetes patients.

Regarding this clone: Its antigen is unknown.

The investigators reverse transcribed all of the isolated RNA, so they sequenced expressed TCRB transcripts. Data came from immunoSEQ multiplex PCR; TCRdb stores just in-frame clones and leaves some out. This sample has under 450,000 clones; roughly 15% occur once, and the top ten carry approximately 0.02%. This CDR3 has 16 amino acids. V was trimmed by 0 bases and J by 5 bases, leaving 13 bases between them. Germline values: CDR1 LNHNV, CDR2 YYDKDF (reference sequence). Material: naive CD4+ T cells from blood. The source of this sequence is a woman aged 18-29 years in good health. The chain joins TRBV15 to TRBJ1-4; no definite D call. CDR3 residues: CATSRDRAERNEKLFF. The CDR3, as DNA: TGTGCCACCAGCAGAGATCGCGCTGAGAGGAATGAAAAACTGTTTTTT.